A selection of T cell receptor beta chains follows, all from one sample in a study of blood T cells in healthy people across ages. TCRdb re-called the 5' RACE reads through MiXCR, storing one row per CDR3 protein. Among 600,000 to 800,000 distinct CDR3 sequences, 52% were seen once, and the ten largest hold roughly 13%. The sample comprised blood. All receptors derive from an elderly woman in good health. Both conserved end residues are part of each CDR3. Each record gives: D gene, V gene, CDR3 protein. A D gene is named only where the DNA matches it firmly.

TRBD2 TRBV6-1 CASSPGLSGRAGSYNEQFF
TRBD2 TRBV20-1 CSARGVGTSDQYNEQFF
. TRBV5-1 CASSPGGVRDTEAFF
TRBD1 TRBV12-3/TRBV12-4 CASSVDRRVGNQPQHF
TRBD1 TRBV5-1 CASSPQPGGNTEAFF
. TRBV20-1 CSASRDLQFF
. TRBV6-6 CASSYTPDGVGELFF
. TRBV3-1 CASSTRVGGDTQYF
. TRBV11-2 CASSLGRHGEQYF
. TRBV5-1 CASSLTGAGTGELFF
TRBD1 TRBV20-1 CSAGGDRESNEQFF
. TRBV7-3 CASSSQLNTEAFF
. TRBV2 CASNSGGNFEQFF
. TRBV4-1 CASSQRIHSYNEQFF
TRBD1 TRBV4-1 CASSQENRGAYETQYF
TRBD1 TRBV29-1 CSGSRDSPYEQYF
. TRBV28 CASSSLPLGGKETQYF